This TCR beta chain was sequenced for a study of T-cell reconstitution after alpha-beta-depleted transplantation in children (dated by TCRdb to the mid-2010s). Some background on the complete study: T-cell immune reconstitution after TCRalphabeta/CD19-depleted allogeneic hematopoietic cell transplantation in children was quantitatively tracked in the study by means of TCR repertoire profiling. The study at large found these results: The high TCRbeta diversity at day 60 in some patients was ascribed to recipient T cells and intrathymic progenitors that had survived conditioning. The apparently early alphabetaT-cell count recovery about two months after transplant was reportedly dependent on only several hundred rapidly expanded clones derived from non-depleted graft cells. Hyperexpanded clone frequencies declined over subsequent months; after one year, T-cell counts and TCRbeta diversity were mostly attributed to newly produced T cells.

Libraries were built with PCR. Sequencing used an Illumina HiSeq 2500. To normalize quantification of the TCRbeta repertoire, the TCR libraries were built with molecular barcoding that relied on unique molecular identifiers. Using fastp at Q25 and MiXCR, TCRdb reprocessed the public reads and kept productive beta chains. Identical CDR3 protein sequences are pooled into one entry, listed with their most common genes and DNA. The sample profile shows about 600,000 distinct CDR3 sequences; under 30% of them were found once. The ten most abundant clones make up 13% to 15% of the sample. As to this clonotype: No cognate antigen has been identified for it. No base quality information exists; no much larger clone differs at one position.

The sample's treatment or condition, from its label and the paper: allogeneic hematopoietic cell transplantation with graft depleted of TCRalphabeta T cells and CD19 B cells. Transplant recipients were children who received TCRalphabeta/CD19-depleted allogeneic hematopoietic cell grafts. CDR3 length: 16 amino acids, cysteine to phenylalanine. Kept here is only the CDR3 DNA, which spans 48 bases and is read in frame from base 1. At the junction V is shortened by 0 bases and J by 1 base, with 11 bases in between. CDR1 is given as MNHEY and CDR2 as SMNVEV, both from the germline V gene (reference sequence).

Sequenced here: PBMCs, mostly from graft donor cells, sampled 360 days after TCRalphabeta/CD19-depleted stem cell transplant. The TCR sequence derives from a boy under two years old who had a stem cell transplant for acute myeloid leukemia, so the T cells may come from the graft donor. The V and J genes are TRBV27 and TRBJ2-3, with TRBD2 perhaps the D gene, on 7 matching bases. The nucleotide sequence is TGTGCCAGCAGTTTATCCCGCGGGGGCGGCACAGATACGCAGTATTTT. Translation gives CASSLSRGGGTDTQYF.